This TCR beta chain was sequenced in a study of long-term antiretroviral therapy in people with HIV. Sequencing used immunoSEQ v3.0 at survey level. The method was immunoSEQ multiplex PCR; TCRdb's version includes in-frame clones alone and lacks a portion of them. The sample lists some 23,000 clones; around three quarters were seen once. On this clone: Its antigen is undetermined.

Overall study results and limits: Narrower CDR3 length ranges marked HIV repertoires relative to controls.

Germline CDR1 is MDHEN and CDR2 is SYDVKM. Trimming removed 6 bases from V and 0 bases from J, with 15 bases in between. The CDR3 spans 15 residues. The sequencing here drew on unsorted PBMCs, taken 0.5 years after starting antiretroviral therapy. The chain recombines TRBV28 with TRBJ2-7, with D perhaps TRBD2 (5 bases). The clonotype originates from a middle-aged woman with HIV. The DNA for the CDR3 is TGTGCCAGCAGCCCCCCAGCGGCCCTCTCCTACGAGCAGTACTTC. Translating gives CASSPPAALSYEQYF. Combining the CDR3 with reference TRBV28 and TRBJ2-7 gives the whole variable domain DVKVTQSSRYLVKRTGEKVFLECVQDMDHENMFWYRQDPGLGLRLIYFSYDVKMKEKGDIPEGYSVSREKKERFSLILESASTNQTSMYLCASSPPAALSYEQYFGPGTRLTVT.